This T cell receptor (beta chain) emerged from a study of blood T cell repertoires in COVID-19. Assay: immunoSEQ multiplex PCR; the TCRdb copy retains only in-frame clones and omits some. Of almost 250,000 clones in the sample, about 88% were seen once. Participants spanned ages 18 to 89 years and resided in 20 to 30 US areas. Clinical histories supplied by participants themselves formed the basis of cohort assignment. Each recovered donor of Cohort 3 presented with two negative PCRs, clearance, or symptom resolution. The count of this clone is one. Sequenced input: PBMCs or T cells enriched from blood (not recorded which). The source is a woman in her 50s who had recovered from COVID-19.

CDR3 bases: TGCGCCAGCAGGCCGCAGGGGGGAGGTGAGCAGTTCTTC. It is translated as CASRPQGGGEQFF. This rearrangement joins TRBV5-1 to TRBJ2-1, with D perhaps matching TRBD1 (7 bases). Trimming pared 5 bases from V and 9 bases from J, leaving 15 bases between. This CDR3 has 13 residues. In germline, CDR1 is SGHRS, CDR2 YFSETQ. Full variable domain (missing parts from reference TRBV5-1 and TRBJ2-1): KAGVTQTPRYLIKTRGQQVTLSCSPISGHRSVSWYQQTPGQGLQFLFEYFSETQRNKGNFPGRFSGRQFSNSRSEMNVSTLELGDSALYLCASRPQGGGEQFFGPGTRLTVL.